One and the same sample provided the 12 T cell receptor beta chains below, sequenced in a study of T cell repertoires in cytomegalovirus infection. Antigens of these TCRs are unknown. TCRdb reprocessed the reads via MiXCR and lists one record per CDR3 protein. This sample yields about 340,000 distinct CDR3 sequences, of which almost 30% are seen a single time; 20% belongs to the top ten. The sequences come from cultured PBMCs, collected from culture after CMV antigen stimulation. These TCRs come from a human donor in good health (CMV status not recorded). Some clones in this sample may be carry-over from other donors' samples.

The table lists this clonotype with a few counts. The chain couples TRBV24-1 to TRBJ2-3, with D uncertain. Between the trimmed V and J ends, which lost 2 bases and 4 bases, there was a span of 15 bases. CDR3 size: 16 residues. CDR1 is KGHDR and CDR2 is SFDVKD in the germline V gene. The CDR3 nucleotides are TGTGCCACCAGTGATTCCGTCCCCGGTACGGCAGATACGCAGTATTTT. It yields the protein CATSDSVPGTADTQYF.

This clonotype was observed a handful of times. The chain couples TRBV5-1 to TRBJ2-5; D may match TRBD1 or TRBD2 (5 bases each). V was cut by 4 bases and J by 4 bases, with 20 bases left in between. This CDR3 has 16 amino acids. Germline V lookup: CDR1 SGHRS, CDR2 YFSETQ. The CDR3 spells CASSNRDGISTETQYF. CDR3 DNA: TGCGCCAGCAGCAACCGGGACGGAATCTCTACAGAGACCCAGTACTTC. The full variable domain, in which reference TRBV5-1 and TRBJ2-5 provide the parts outside the CDR3, is KAGVTQTPRYLIKTRGQQVTLSCSPISGHRSVSWYQQTPGQGLQFLFEYFSETQRNKGNFPGRFSGRQFSNSRSEMNVSTLELGDSALYLCASSNRDGISTETQYFGPGTRLLVL.

The chain recombines TRBV28 with TRBJ1-1; D is unresolved. The germline V gene has CDR1 MDHEN and CDR2 SYDVKM. The CDR3 covers 14 residues. V lost 3 bases to trimming and J lost 1 base, with 9 bases between them. The DNA for the CDR3 is TGTGCCAGCAGTTTGAGTCTAGGGAACACTGAAGCTTTCTTT. Its protein product is CASSLSLGNTEAFF.

This clonotype was seen only a few times. The chain recombines TRBV27 with TRBJ2-1, with D perhaps TRBD1 or TRBD2 (6 bases each). From germline, CDR1 is MNHEY and CDR2 SMNVEV (reference sequence). This CDR3 spans 16 amino acids. V was clipped by 0 bases and J by 2 bases, with 11 bases between them. The CDR3 sequence: CASSLSGGLTYNEQFF. CDR3 DNA: TGTGCCAGCAGTTTATCAGGGGGGCTTACCTACAATGAGCAGTTCTTC.

This clonotype was seen a few times. The V gene is TRBV5-4, the J gene TRBJ2-1; 16 positions agree with TRBD2. Germline V CDR1 and CDR2: SGHNT, YYREEE (reference sequence). Germline trimming cut 4 bases from V and 4 bases from J; bases unmatched to any gene: 5. The CDR3 is 17 amino acids. The CDR3 loop reads CASSPGTSGRGYNEQFF. CDR3 DNA: TGTGCCAGCAGCCCGGGGACTAGCGGGAGGGGTTACAATGAGCAGTTCTTC.

This clonotype was detected ten times or more. The chain recombines TRBV7-2 with TRBJ2-7; 8 bases are a match to TRBD1. V was pared by 5 bases and J by 4 bases, with 4 bases of the junction left unmatched. CDR3 size: 13 residues. Germline V lookup: CDR1 SGHTA, CDR2 FQGNSA. Here the CDR3 reads CASSRDRGYEQYF. In DNA, the CDR3 is TGTGCCAGCAGCCGAGACAGGGGTTACGAGCAGTACTTC. The whole variable domain, filled in from reference TRBV7-2 and TRBJ2-7, reads GAGVSQSPSNKVTEKGKDVELRCDPISGHTALYWYRQSLGQGLEFLIYFQGNSAPDKSGLPSDRFSAERTGGSVSTLTIQRTQQEDSAVYLCASSRDRGYEQYFGPGTRLTVT.

This chain uses TRBV24-1 with TRBJ2-7; D perhaps matches TRBD2 (5 bases). The ends were cut back, 2 bases at V and 3 bases at J, with 22 bases in the middle. The germline CDR1 and CDR2 sequences are KGHDR and SFDVKD. This CDR3 is 18 amino acids long. CDR3 loop: CATSDSAPAAGGGYEQYF. CDR3 sequence (DNA): TGTGCCACCAGTGATTCTGCCCCAGCCGCAGGAGGCGGCTACGAGCAGTACTTC.

This clonotype was detected many times. The V call is TRBV7-2, the J call TRBJ1-1; D is perhaps TRBD1 (6 bases). Per the germline V gene, CDR1 is SGHTA and CDR2 is FQGNSA. The V end lost 5 bases, the J end lost 5 bases, and 12 bases lay between the germline ends. This CDR3 is built from 13 residues. The CDR3 reads CASSLGTPTEAFF. In nucleotides, the CDR3 is TGTGCCAGCAGCCTGGGGACACCTACTGAAGCTTTCTTT.

V and J are TRBV27 and TRBJ2-1, with 10 bases lining up with TRBD2. The junction had 16 bases not matched to a gene; V was cut back by 3 bases and J by 5 bases. The CDR3 spans 19 residues. CDR1 is MNHEY, CDR2 SMNVEV, per germline (reference sequence). CDR3 bases: TGTGCCAGCAGTTTTTTTCTAGCGGGAGCGGAGGTAGGCAACAATGAGCAGTTCTTC. It codes for CASSFFLAGAEVGNNEQFF.

The chain carries TRBV3-1 and TRBJ2-5; 7 bases match TRBD2. V was clipped by 2 bases and J by 2 bases; unmatched bases: 2. CDR1 and CDR2 from the germline V gene are LGHDT and YNNKEL (reference sequence). This CDR3 comprises 14 residues. CDR3 sequence (DNA): TGTGCCAGCAGCCAACTAGCGGTACAAGAGACCCAGTACTTC. Amino acid sequence: CASSQLAVQETQYF.

V is TRBV7-9 and J is TRBJ1-1, with D unclear. Deletions cut 5 bases from V and 6 bases from J, with 10 bases between. This CDR3 is 12 amino acids long. From germline, CDR1 is SEHNR and CDR2 FQNEAQ (reference sequence). The CDR3 sequence: CASSQESSEAFF. As DNA, the CDR3 is TGTGCCAGCAGCCAGGAAAGCTCTGAAGCTTTCTTT.

This clonotype occurred a few times. The rearrangement uses TRBV4-1 and TRBJ2-1; 8 nucleotides agree with TRBD1. The trim removed 6 bases at V and 3 bases at J, leaving 7 bases unmatched. CDR3 length: 15 amino acids. Germline V gives CDR1 MGHRA, CDR2 YSYEKL. CDR3 residues: CASRGIGQGYNEQFF. Here the CDR3 DNA reads TGCGCCAGCAGGGGCATAGGACAGGGCTACAATGAGCAGTTCTTC.